This TCR beta chain derives from a study of blood T cells in healthy people across ages. Study outcomes and limitations: Age advanced and TCR beta diversity per million T cells fell, roughly linearly. A strong correlation was found between TCR beta diversity and the percentage of naive T cells.

The CDR3 has 17 amino acids. In germline, CDR1 is LGHNA, CDR2 YNFKEQ. V lost 0 bases and J lost 3, with 17 bases in between. Of note for this clonotype: The antigen is unknown.

Combining a sample-barcoded 5' primer with a J-beta primer mix, a second PCR ran for about 7 to 12 cycles. TCRdb re-called the 5' RACE reads with MiXCR, one entry per CDR3 protein. Altogether about 930,000 distinct CDR3 sequences are present, about 27% being singletons, with the ten largest covering around 9.6%. This sample was also put to use in a study of T cells of mothers and their children. This second study says: With the M1S primer of the second PCR, sample barcodes and 2-4 random nucleotides were added. Microchimeric T cell clones that persisted were not detected.

The gene calls are TRBV4-2 and TRBJ1-2, with D perhaps TRBD1 (5 bases). This clonotype was obtained from a woman aged 40 to 50 in good health. Sequenced input: blood. The CDR3 nucleotides read TGTGCCAGCAGCCAAGATGTCGAGACGGGGCTACACTATGGCTACACCTTC. This sequence encodes CASSQDVETGLHYGYTF.